Each of the 28 T cell receptor beta chains below was sequenced from the same sample in a study of beta chain features in type 1 diabetes. Antigens of these TCRs are unknown. Isolated RNA was reverse transcribed in full, so expressed TCRB transcripts were sequenced. Data came from immunoSEQ multiplex PCR; TCRdb stores just in-frame clones and leaves some out. Here the sample spans hundreds of thousands of clones, 11% to 15% being singletons. Notes on the study in general: TCRB CDR3s were moderately but significantly shorter in Type 1 diabetes patients in all four CD4+ subsets.

The specimen sequenced was naive CD4+ T cells from blood. These receptors were taken from a man between 18 and 29 years old with type 1 diabetes.

This clone was seen only a few times. The V gene is TRBV5-1, the J gene TRBJ1-1; 9 bases are a match to TRBD1. CDR3 length equals 18 residues. Per germline, CDR1 SGHRS and CDR2 YFSETQ. J gave up 4 bases and V 7 bases, and 20 bases lay outside the gene matches. The CDR3 reads CASRTGLQGAAEGTEAFF. In nucleotides, the CDR3 is TGCGCCAGCCGGACGGGCTTACAGGGGGCTGCCGAGGGCACTGAAGCTTTCTTT.

This chain connects TRBV6-1 to TRBJ2-7, with TRBD1 matching over 10 bases. The CDR3 spans 15 residues. The germline CDR1 and CDR2 sequences are MNHNS and SASEGT. Germline trimming cut 6 bases from V and 5 bases from J; bases unmatched to any gene: 10. Written as DNA, the CDR3 is TGTGCCAGCAGAACAGGGACAGGGGTTTGGAACGAGCAGTACTTC. Its translation: CASRTGTGVWNEQYF.

This clone was seen more than once but under ten times. The chain combines TRBV2 with TRBJ1-2; weak D call: TRBD1 (5 bases). Between the trimmed V and J ends, which lost 6 bases and 2 bases, there was a span of 13 bases. Germline-derived CDR1 and CDR2 are SNHLY and FYNNEI. There are 14 residues in the CDR3. The CDR3 DNA follows: TGTGCCAGCAGGTTAACGGGGGACAACTATGGCTACACCTTC. Translating it yields CASRLTGDNYGYTF.

This clone was picked up a small number of times. The chain is built from TRBV9 and TRBJ1-2; 9 nucleotides align to TRBD1. Germline assignment: CDR1 SGDLS and CDR2 YYNGEE. V trimming: 6 bases; J trimming: 4 bases; junction bases outside the gene matches: 4. This CDR3 is built from 13 residues. In nucleotides, the CDR3 is TGTGCCAGCACCGGGACAGGGTTCTATGGCTACACCTTC. This translates into CASTGTGFYGYTF. The variable domain in full, completed from reference TRBV9 and TRBJ1-2, reads DSGVTQTPKHLITATGQRVTLRCSPRSGDLSVYWYQQSLDQGLQFLIQYYNGEERAKGNILERFSAQQFPDLHSELNLSSLELGDSALYFCASTGTGFYGYTFGSGTRLTVV.

The V and J genes are TRBV28 and TRBJ2-7, with 10 bases fitting TRBD2. Trimming at V came to 6 bases and at J to 6 bases, leaving 11 bases not matched to a gene. The CDR3 sequence is 15 residues long. The germline V gene has CDR1 MDHEN and CDR2 SYDVKM. CDR3 bases: TGTGCCAGCAGGGAAACCGGGACTAGCGATCTCGAGCAGTACTTC. Its protein product is CASRETGTSDLEQYF.

V and J are TRBV29-1 and TRBJ1-2; D ambiguous. Trimming left V 4 bases short and J 3 bases short, with 3 bases between. Germline V lookup: CDR1 SQVTM, CDR2 ANQGSEA. The CDR3 loop spans 10 amino acids. The CDR3 sequence: CSVADYGYTF. CDR3 bases: TGCAGCGTTGCCGACTATGGCTACACCTTC.

The V gene is TRBV30, the J gene TRBJ1-2; TRBD1 might be the D (5 bases). The CDR3 has 13 residues. The germline V and J ends were trimmed by 0 bases and 7 bases, with 12 bases remaining between them. The germline V gene encodes CDR1 GTSNPN and CDR2 SVGIG (reference sequence). The CDR3, as DNA: TGTGCCTGGAGTGTAGGGGTCCCCGGTGGCTACACCTTC. It codes for CAWSVGVPGGYTF. Full variable domain (rest looked up from reference TRBV30 and TRBJ1-2): SQTIHQWPATLVQPVGSPLSLECTVEGTSNPNLYWYRQAAGRGLQLLFYSVGIGQISSEVPQNLSASRPQDRQFILSSKKLLLSDSGFYLCAWSVGVPGGYTFGSGTRLTVV.

This clone was picked up a small number of times. The CDR3 sequence is CASSQGLAGINNEQFF. As DNA, the CDR3 is TGTGCCAGCAGCCAAGGACTAGCGGGAATCAACAATGAGCAGTTCTTC. V usage is TRBV4-2 and J usage is TRBJ2-1, with TRBD2 identical over 11 bases. Per germline, CDR1 LGHNA and CDR2 YNFKEQ. The CDR3 is made up of 16 amino acids. Germline trimming cut 1 base from V and 5 bases from J; bases unmatched to any gene: 4.

The J gene is TRBJ2-3, the V gene TRBV6-6, with D tentatively TRBD1 (6 bases). Germline lookup yields CDR1 MNHNY and CDR2 SVGAGI (reference sequence). The CDR3 has 12 amino acids. The V end lost 7 bases, the J end lost 12 bases, and 17 bases lay between the germline ends. The CDR3 region is CASTLKGDNQYF. CDR3 in DNA: TGTGCCAGCACCTTAAAGGGGGACAACCAGTATTTT.

This chain uses TRBV30 with TRBJ1-5; D unresolved. CDR3 length equals 15 residues. Germline loops: CDR1 GTSNPN, CDR2 SVGIG (reference sequence). CDR3 sequence (DNA): TGTGAAAGGGTCGAGCCGGATCATAGCAATCAGCCCCAGCATTTT. Its protein product is CERVEPDHSNQPQHF.

This chain links TRBV15 with TRBJ1-2, with D unresolved. Trimming pared 5 bases from V and 2 bases from J, leaving 9 bases between. Germline CDR1 and CDR2: LNHNV and YYDKDF (reference sequence). The CDR3 loop spans 13 amino acids. The CDR3 is CATSPRPNYGYTF. In nucleotides, the CDR3 is TGTGCCACCAGCCCCAGGCCGAACTATGGCTACACCTTC.

This chain links TRBV7-2 with TRBJ2-7, with 10 bases lining up with TRBD2. This CDR3 spans 14 amino acids. J gave up 2 bases and V 5 bases, and 3 bases lay outside the gene matches. Per the germline V gene, CDR1 is SGHTA and CDR2 is FQGNSA. Here the CDR3 DNA reads TGTGCCAGCAGCAAGGGACTAGCGACCTACGAGCAGTACTTC. Translating it yields CASSKGLATYEQYF.

The chain joins TRBV7-3 to TRBJ1-1; 7 nucleotides line up with TRBD1. CDR1 and CDR2 (germline): SGHTA, FQGTGA. The CDR3 spans 14 residues. Germline trimming cut 3 bases from V and 3 bases from J; bases unmatched to any gene: 4. The CDR3: CASSFQGGDTEAFF. The CDR3 nucleotides read TGTGCCAGCAGCTTCCAGGGGGGCGACACTGAAGCTTTCTTT.

V usage is TRBV30 and J usage is TRBJ2-5, with 8 bases that match TRBD2. The CDR3 has 13 amino acids. Per the germline V gene, CDR1 is GTSNPN and CDR2 is SVGIG (reference sequence). V shed 0 bases and J 7 bases; nucleotides not matched to a gene: 4. CDR3: CAWSVLAAGTQYF. In nucleotides, the CDR3 is TGTGCCTGGAGTGTACTAGCGGCGGGGACCCAGTACTTC.

Comments on this clone: At the DNA level, this CDR3 is encoded by other sequences in the same sample as well. The V call is TRBV7-3, the J call TRBJ1-1; no clear D. This CDR3 spans 14 amino acids. V lost 3 bases and J 2 bases, leaving 10 bases between the germline ends. CDR1 is SGHTA and CDR2 is FQGTGA in the germline V gene. CDR3 in amino acids: CASSLDGLNTEAFF. The CDR3 DNA is TGTGCCAGCAGCTTGGACGGACTCAACACTGAAGCTTTCTTT.

V usage is TRBV7-2 and J usage is TRBJ2-7, with 11 nucleotides matching TRBD2. V shed 3 bases and J 3 bases; nucleotides not matched to a gene: 1. CDR3 length equals 14 residues. Germline V gives CDR1 SGHTA, CDR2 FQGNSA. The CDR3 is CASSFTSGGYEQYF. The CDR3 DNA reads as TGTGCCAGCAGCTTTACTAGCGGGGGCTACGAGCAGTACTTC.

Concerning this clone: Distinct nucleotide sequences in the sample also encode this CDR3. CDR3 DNA: TGTGCCAGCAGCTTGGAAAATGAGCAGTTCTTC. As protein: CASSLENEQFF. The rearrangement uses TRBV7-6 and TRBJ2-1; unclear D gene. The CDR3 runs to 11 residues. Germline V gene sequence: CDR1 SGHVS, CDR2 FNYEAQ. V lost 3 bases and J lost 7, with 4 bases in between.

The chain links TRBV5-8 to TRBJ2-7; no clear D gene. This CDR3 has 15 amino acids. Trimming left V 4 bases short and J 0 bases short, with 14 bases between. Germline V gene lookup returns CDR1 SGHTS and CDR2 YDEGEE. The CDR3 here is CASSPRKSSSYEQYF. The DNA of the CDR3 is TGTGCCAGCAGCCCAAGGAAAAGTAGCTCCTACGAGCAGTACTTC.

The sample holds a few counts of this clone. The V gene is TRBV7-2, the J gene TRBJ2-5; D might be TRBD1 or TRBD2, each matching 5 bases. Germline-derived CDR1 and CDR2 are SGHTA and FQGNSA. The CDR3 consists of 14 residues. Trimming stripped 5 bases from V and 4 bases from J, with 14 bases between. CDR3 coding DNA: TGTGCCAGCAGCCCACGGGGCCAGGGAGAGACCCAGTACTTC. Translating it yields CASSPRGQGETQYF.

J is TRBJ1-1 and V is TRBV4-1, with D hard to call. Germline CDR1 and CDR2: MGHRA and YSYEKL. The length of the CDR3 is 12 residues. V was shortened by 0 bases and J by 9 bases, with 8 bases between the two germline ends. The CDR3 region has the DNA TGCGCCAGCAGCCAAGATGAGGAGAAAGCTTTCTTT. It yields the protein CASSQDEEKAFF.

This clone occurred a few times. The CDR3 reads CAISENRAYNEQFF. The CDR3 nucleotides are TGTGCCATCAGCGAAAACAGGGCGTACAATGAGCAGTTCTTC. The chain combines TRBV10-3 with TRBJ2-1; D is possibly TRBD1 (6 bases). CDR1 and CDR2 from the germline V gene are ENHRY and SYGVKD. V shed 6 bases and J shed 4 bases, with 13 bases lying between them. This CDR3 has 14 residues.

Here the CDR3 reads CASSRPPTEAFF. The CDR3 nucleotides read TGTGCCAGCAGCCGACCGCCCACTGAAGCTTTCTTT. The rearrangement uses TRBV28 and TRBJ1-1; no clear D gene. V dropped 6 bases and J dropped 4 bases, with 9 bases sitting between them. Germline V CDR1 and CDR2: MDHEN, SYDVKM. The length of the CDR3 is 12 residues.

The chain joins TRBV5-1 to TRBJ2-7, with 9 nucleotides matching TRBD1. The CDR3 totals 12 residues. V trimming: 5 bases; J trimming: 4 bases; junction bases outside the gene matches: 1. In germline, CDR1 is SGHRS, CDR2 YFSETQ. CDR3 sequence (DNA): TGCGCCAGCAGAGGACAGGGGTACGAGCAGTACTTC. This sequence encodes CASRGQGYEQYF.

To note about this clone: Compared with germline, one end of the junction differs, possibly owing to a read error. The rearrangement uses TRBV25-1 and TRBJ1-3; D unclear. The CDR3 covers 14 residues. Germline CDR1 is MGHDK and CDR2 is SYGVNS. The CDR3: CASRRTSSGNTIYF. The CDR3 DNA reads TGTGCCAGCCGTAGGACCTCGTCTGGGAACACCATATATTTT.

The V and J genes are TRBV7-6 and TRBJ2-2, with 7 bases aligning to TRBD2. Germline CDR1 and CDR2: SGHVS and FNYEAQ. The length of the CDR3 is 14 residues. With 5 bases clipped from V and 1 base from J, the junction kept 1 base outside the gene matches. For the CDR3, the DNA is TGTGCCAGCAGCGAGCGGGGGAACACCGGGGAGCTGTTTTTT. It specifies CASSERGNTGELFF.

In DNA form, the CDR3 reads TGTGCCAGCAGCCTCGGGACGTCCTATGGCTACACCTTC. The encoded protein is CASSLGTSYGYTF. The chain links TRBV7-3 to TRBJ1-2; possibly TRBD1 for D (5 bases). CDR3 length: 13 residues. Trimming shortened V by 5 bases and J by 4 bases, and 11 bases separated the two germline ends. CDR1 and CDR2 from the germline V gene are SGHTA and FQGTGA.

V is TRBV19 and J is TRBJ1-2; TRBD1 matches 9 bases. Germline V gene lookup returns CDR1 LNHDA and CDR2 SQIVND (reference sequence). The CDR3 is 13 amino acids. The junction had 2 bases not matched to a gene; V was cut back by 6 bases and J by 3 bases. This CDR3 reads CASRWTGDYGYTF. CDR3 coding DNA: TGTGCCAGTAGATGGACAGGGGACTATGGCTACACCTTC.

This clone was seen more than once but under ten times. V usage is TRBV11-1 and J usage is TRBJ2-5, with a tentative D call TRBD2 (6 bases). Germline loops: CDR1 SGHAT, CDR2 FQDESV (reference sequence). The CDR3 has 14 amino acids. Trimming cost V 5 bases and J 2 bases, with 12 bases left between them. This CDR3 is CASSHGTSQETQYF. CDR3 DNA: TGTGCCAGCAGCCATGGGACTTCTCAAGAGACCCAGTACTTC.